The clone carrying this TCR beta chain was seen only a few times. Its antigen is not known. These data come from a study of identical twins. The study's findings and limits: Instead of following the same donors, the conclusions were based on cross-sectional statistical analysis.

MiXCR, applied by TCRdb to the 5' RACE reads, yields one record per CDR3 protein. The sample shows around 470,000 distinct CDR3 sequences, approximately 15% of them seen only once. The V gene lost 1 base and the J gene lost 3 bases, with 21 bases spanning the gap. This CDR3 is 18 amino acids long. In germline, CDR1 is SGHAT, CDR2 FQDESV (reference sequence). This same sample was also taken into another study, of yellow fever vaccine responses in identical twins.

Sequenced material: CD4+ T cells sorted from blood. The chain links TRBV11-1 to TRBJ2-5; TRBD1 or TRBD2 may be the D gene (6 bases each). This clonotype was obtained from a woman aged 18-29 years in good health. CDR3 coding DNA: TGTGCCAGCAGCTTAGGAATCGGATCGGGGGCAGGCGAAGAGACCCAGTACTTC. This encodes CASSLGIGSGAGEETQYF.